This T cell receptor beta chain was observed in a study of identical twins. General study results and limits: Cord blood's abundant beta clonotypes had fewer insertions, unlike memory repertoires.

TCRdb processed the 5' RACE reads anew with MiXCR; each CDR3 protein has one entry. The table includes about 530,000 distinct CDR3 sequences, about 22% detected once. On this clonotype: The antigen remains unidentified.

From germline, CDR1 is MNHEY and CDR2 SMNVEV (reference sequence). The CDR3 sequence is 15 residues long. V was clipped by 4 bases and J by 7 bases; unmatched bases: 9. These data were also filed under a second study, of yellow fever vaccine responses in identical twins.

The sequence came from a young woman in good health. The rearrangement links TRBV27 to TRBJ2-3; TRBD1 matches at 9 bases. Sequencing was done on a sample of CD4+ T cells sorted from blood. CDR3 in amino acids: CASSSSGTGSYTQYF. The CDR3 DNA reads TGTGCCAGCAGTTCCTCCGGGACAGGGTCGTATACGCAGTATTTT.